These T cell receptor beta chains were read from a single sample in a study of blood T cell repertoires in COVID-19. Produced via immunoSEQ multiplex PCR; TCRdb's table is partial and in-frame only. The profile covers about 100,000 clones, with about 80% appearing a single time and around a third taken by the ten largest. Sequenced sample: peripheral blood. Receptors were obtained from a man between 70 and 80 years old with active or convalescent COVID-19. The conserved cysteine and the conserved F or W are not part of the CDR3 here. The D gene is left open where the match is weak.

D gene	V gene	J gene	CDR3 protein
NA	TRBV5-1	TRBJ1-1	ASTYGGDGSEAF
NA	TRBV28	TRBJ1-4	ASTAGSIGKLF
NA	TRBV5-6	TRBJ2-1	ASSNRPTYNEQF
TRBD2	TRBV19	TRBJ2-7	ASSWAGELYEQY
NA	TRBV27	TRBJ2-5	ASSLSGRGGTQY
NA	TRBV5-4	TRBJ1-1	ASSPGSFMNTEAF
TRBD1	TRBV4-3	TRBJ2-7	ASSRNLGTESYEQY
TRBD1	TRBV28	TRBJ2-7	ASSSRTGPTPYEQY
TRBD1	TRBV19	TRBJ2-2	ASRNTGGLGELF
TRBD1	TRBV7-9	TRBJ1-4	ASSQTGVNEKLF
TRBD1	TRBV4-2	TRBJ1-4	ASSQDRGREEKLF
TRBD1	TRBV11-3	TRBJ2-3	ASSLGGQVADTQY
NA	TRBV11-2	TRBJ1-4	ASSLGPNWPGREKLF
TRBD1	TRBV4-2	TRBJ2-7	ASRRTGTYEQY
NA	TRBV4-3	TRBJ2-2	ASSQVGLYTGELF
NA	TRBV11-2	TRBJ1-1	AVRGIGETEAF
TRBD1	TRBV7-2	TRBJ1-2	ASSPDRGRFIGYGYT